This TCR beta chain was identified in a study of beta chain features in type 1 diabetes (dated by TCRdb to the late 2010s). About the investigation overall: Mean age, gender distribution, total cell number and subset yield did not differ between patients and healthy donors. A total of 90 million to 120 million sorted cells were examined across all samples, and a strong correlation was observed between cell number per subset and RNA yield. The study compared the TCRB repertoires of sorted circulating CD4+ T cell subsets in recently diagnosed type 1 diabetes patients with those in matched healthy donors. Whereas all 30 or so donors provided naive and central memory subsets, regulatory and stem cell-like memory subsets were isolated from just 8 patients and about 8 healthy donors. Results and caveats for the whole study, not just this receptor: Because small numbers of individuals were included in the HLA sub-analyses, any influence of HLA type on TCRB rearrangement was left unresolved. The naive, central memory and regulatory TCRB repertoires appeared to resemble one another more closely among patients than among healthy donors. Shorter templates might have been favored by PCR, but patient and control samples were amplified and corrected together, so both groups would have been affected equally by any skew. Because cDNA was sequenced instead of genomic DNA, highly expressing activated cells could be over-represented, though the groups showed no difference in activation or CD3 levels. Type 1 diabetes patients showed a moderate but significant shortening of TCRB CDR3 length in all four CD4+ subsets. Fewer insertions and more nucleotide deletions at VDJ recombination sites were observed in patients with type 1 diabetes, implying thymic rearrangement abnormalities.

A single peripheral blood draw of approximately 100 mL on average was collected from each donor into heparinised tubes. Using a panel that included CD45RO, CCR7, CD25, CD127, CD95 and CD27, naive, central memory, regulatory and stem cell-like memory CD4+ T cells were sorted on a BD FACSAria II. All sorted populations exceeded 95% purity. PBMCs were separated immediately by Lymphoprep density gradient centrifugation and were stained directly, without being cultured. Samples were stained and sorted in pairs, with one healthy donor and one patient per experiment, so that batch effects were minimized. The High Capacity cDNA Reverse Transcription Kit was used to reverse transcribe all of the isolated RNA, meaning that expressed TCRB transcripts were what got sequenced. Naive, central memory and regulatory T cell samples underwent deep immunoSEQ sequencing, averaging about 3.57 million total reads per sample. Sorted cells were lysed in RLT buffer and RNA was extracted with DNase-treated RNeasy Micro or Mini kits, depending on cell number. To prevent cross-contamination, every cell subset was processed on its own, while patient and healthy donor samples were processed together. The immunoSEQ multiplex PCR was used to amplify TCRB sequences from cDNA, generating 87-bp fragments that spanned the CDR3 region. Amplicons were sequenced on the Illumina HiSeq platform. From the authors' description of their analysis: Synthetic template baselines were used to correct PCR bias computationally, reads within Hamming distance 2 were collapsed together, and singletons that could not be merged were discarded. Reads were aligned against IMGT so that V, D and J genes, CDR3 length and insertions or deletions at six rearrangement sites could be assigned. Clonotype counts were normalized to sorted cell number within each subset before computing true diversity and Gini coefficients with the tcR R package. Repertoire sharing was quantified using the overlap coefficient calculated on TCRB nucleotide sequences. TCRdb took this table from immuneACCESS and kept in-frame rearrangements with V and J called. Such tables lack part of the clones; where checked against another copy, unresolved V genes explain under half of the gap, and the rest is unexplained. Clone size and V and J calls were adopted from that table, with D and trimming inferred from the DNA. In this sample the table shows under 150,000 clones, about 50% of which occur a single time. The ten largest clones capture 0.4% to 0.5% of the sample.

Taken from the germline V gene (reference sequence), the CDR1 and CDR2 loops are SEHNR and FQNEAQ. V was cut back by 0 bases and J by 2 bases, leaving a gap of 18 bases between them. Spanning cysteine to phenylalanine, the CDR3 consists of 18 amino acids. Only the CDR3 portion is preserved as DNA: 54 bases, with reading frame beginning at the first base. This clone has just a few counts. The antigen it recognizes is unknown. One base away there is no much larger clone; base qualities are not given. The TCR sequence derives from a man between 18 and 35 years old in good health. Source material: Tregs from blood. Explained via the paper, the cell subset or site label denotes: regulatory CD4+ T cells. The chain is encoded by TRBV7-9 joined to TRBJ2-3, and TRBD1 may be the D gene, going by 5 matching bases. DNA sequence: TGTGCCAGCAGCTTAGCGAGACAGAGTAATATTTTCACAGATACGCAGTATTTT. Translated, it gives CASSLARQSNIFTDTQYF.